In this sample, the clone carrying this T cell receptor beta chain turned up once. The antigen is not known. This entry comes from a study of T cell responses to AZD1222 COVID-19 vaccine. Whole-study results and caveats: Donors skewed white British and female; clonal diversity was possibly underestimated. It was only after the peak T cell response that any repertoires were sampled.

V dropped 5 bases and J dropped 4 bases, with 15 bases sitting between them. The CDR3 length is 15 residues. Germline CDR1 reads SGDLS; CDR2 reads YYNGEE. Sequencing used immunoSEQ multiplex PCR; TCRdb keeps in-frame clones, though not all of them. This repertoire shows approximately 200,000 clones, 90% to 95% found once; its top ten account for roughly 0.99%. Sequenced here: peripheral blood, sampled 28 days after the second AZD1222 dose. The receptor comes from an adult who received the AZD1222 COVID-19 vaccine. This chain joins TRBV9 and TRBJ2-2; D may correspond to TRBD1 or TRBD2 (5 bases each). The CDR3 here is CASSLAGSSTGELFF. In DNA form, the CDR3 reads TGTGCCAGCAGTCTAGCAGGGTCTAGCACCGGGGAGCTGTTTTTT.